Presented here are 13 T cell receptor beta chains from one specimen sequenced in a study of cytomegalovirus exposure and HLA in healthy donors. The PCR used 60 Vbeta and 13 Jbeta primers. The method was immunoSEQ multiplex PCR; TCRdb's version includes in-frame clones alone and lacks a portion of them. The table has 59,000 or so clones, roughly 77% seen once; the top ten hold approximately 6.3%. Input material: PBMCs. The receptors derive from a man aged 25 to 40 in good health and CMV-seropositive.

CDR3 protein: CASSLVGSSYNEQFF. The CDR3 nucleotides read TGTGCCAGCAGCTTAGTTGGGAGCTCCTACAATGAGCAGTTCTTC. The chain carries TRBV7-6 and TRBJ2-1, with D possibly matching TRBD2 (5 bases). CDR1 SGHVS and CDR2 FNYEAQ come from the germline V gene. V shed 1 base and J shed 0 bases, with 7 bases lying between them. CDR3 size: 15 residues.

The V gene is TRBV2, the J gene TRBJ2-6, with D perhaps TRBD2 (5 bases). V shed 11 bases and J shed 0 bases, with 14 bases lying between them. Germline V gives CDR1 SNHLY, CDR2 FYNNEI. This CDR3 is built from 15 residues. The CDR3 DNA reads TGTGCCTCCAAAGAAGGGAGCTCTGGGGCCAACGTCCTGACTTTC. Translated, it gives CASKEGSSGANVLTF. The whole variable domain, filled in from reference TRBV2 and TRBJ2-6, reads EPEVTQTPSHQVTQMGQEVILRCVPISNHLYFYWYRQILGQKVEFLVSFYNNEISEKSEIFDDQFSVERPDGSNFTLKIRSTKLEDSAMYFCASKEGSSGANVLTFGAGSRLTVL.

V gene TRBV29-1 combines with J gene TRBJ2-5; D uncertain. V shed 4 bases and J shed 0 bases, with 9 bases lying between them. Looked up from germline, CDR1 is SQVTM and CDR2 is ANQGSEA. The CDR3 is made up of 13 amino acids. In DNA, the CDR3 is TGCAGCGTTGTAGCAGTGTACCAAGAGACCCAGTACTTC. It codes for CSVVAVYQETQYF.

The genes are TRBV20-1 and TRBJ2-5, with D perhaps TRBD1 (5 bases). The V end was cut by 4 bases, the J end by 5 bases, with 5 bases between. CDR3 length: 10 residues. Per the germline V gene, CDR1 is DFQATT and CDR2 is SNEGSKA (reference sequence). CDR3 coding DNA: TGCAGTGCTAAGGGGGAGACCCAGTACTTC. As protein: CSAKGETQYF.

This clone was counted a few times. The rearrangement joins TRBV7-9 to TRBJ2-7; 7 bases fit TRBD1. The junction had 2 bases not matched to a gene; V was cut back by 0 bases and J by 0 bases. This CDR3 has 15 amino acids. In germline, CDR1 is SEHNR, CDR2 FQNEAQ (reference sequence). The CDR3 nucleotides are TGTGCCAGCAGCTTAGCCGGGACAGTCTCCTACGAGCAGTACTTC. This sequence encodes CASSLAGTVSYEQYF.

This chain connects TRBV2 to TRBJ1-5; 7 bases match TRBD1. CDR1 and CDR2 (germline): SNHLY, FYNNEI. The CDR3 contains 13 residues. V was pared by 7 bases and J by 4 bases, with 4 bases of the junction left unmatched. Here the CDR3 DNA reads TGTGCCAGCACGGGACAGAGAAATCAGCCCCAGCATTTT. It specifies CASTGQRNQPQHF.

The V and J genes are TRBV9 and TRBJ1-2; unclear D gene. Germline V gene lookup returns CDR1 SGDLS and CDR2 YYNGEE. This CDR3 has 11 residues. V lost 3 bases and J lost 7, with 7 bases in between. CDR3 loop: CASSETVGYTF. The CDR3 nucleotides are TGTGCCAGCAGCGAGACTGTTGGCTACACCTTC.

The J gene is TRBJ1-2, the V gene TRBV29-1, with no clear D. V lost 4 bases and J 2 bases, leaving 5 bases between the germline ends. The CDR3 length is 11 residues. CDR1 is SQVTM, CDR2 ANQGSEA, per germline. CDR3 loop: CSVAGNYGYTF. The CDR3 nucleotides are TGCAGCGTTGCCGGGAACTATGGCTACACCTTC.

V is TRBV5-6 and J is TRBJ1-2; D may be TRBD1 (5 bases). Trimming pared 4 bases from V and 7 bases from J, leaving 20 bases between. Germline V gene data show CDR1 as SGHDT and CDR2 as YYEEEE. This CDR3 has 15 amino acids. CDR3 DNA sequence: TGTGCCAGCAGCCCGCAGGGCAGGGCAATTGGTGGCTACACCTTC. This sequence encodes CASSPQGRAIGGYTF. Drawing the rest from reference TRBV5-6 and TRBJ1-2, the complete variable domain is DAGVTQSPTHLIKTRGQQVTLRCSPKSGHDTVSWYQQALGQGPQFIFQYYEEEERQRGNFPDRFSGHQFPNYSSELNVNALLLGDSALYLCASSPQGRAIGGYTFGSGTRLTVV.

The genes are TRBV5-1 and TRBJ2-1; TRBD2 might be the D (7 bases). This CDR3 is built from 16 residues. Deletions cut 2 bases from V and 4 bases from J, with 16 bases between. CDR1 is SGHRS and CDR2 is YFSETQ in the germline V gene. CDR3 sequence: CASSLGGGLEYNEQFF. CDR3 in DNA: TGCGCCAGCAGCTTAGGGGGGGGCCTGGAGTACAATGAGCAGTTCTTC. Using reference TRBV5-1 and TRBJ2-1 for the parts outside the CDR3, the full variable domain is KAGVTQTPRYLIKTRGQQVTLSCSPISGHRSVSWYQQTPGQGLQFLFEYFSETQRNKGNFPGRFSGRQFSNSRSEMNVSTLELGDSALYLCASSLGGGLEYNEQFFGPGTRLTVL.

The CDR3 DNA reads TGTGCCAGCAGTTACGGAGGGGATTGGCCCCCCTACGAGCAGTACTTC. Encoded protein: CASSYGGDWPPYEQYF. The chain combines TRBV6-5 with TRBJ2-5, with D perhaps TRBD2 (6 bases). The better agreement between TRBJ2-7 and the DNA end casts doubt on the J call. The CDR3 covers 16 residues. Germline CDR1 MNHEY, CDR2 SVGAGI.

A note on this clone: This CDR3 is missing its conserved last phenylalanine or tryptophan, likely due to a read error. The DNA is omitted, as the CDR3 cannot be located on it reliably, and the CDR3 follows TCRdb's listing. The chain combines TRBV14 with TRBJ2-7; TRBD2, as called in the table, went unchecked against the DNA. The CDR3 has 12 amino acids, counting both end residues. The germline V gene has CDR1 SGHDN and CDR2 FVKESK. The CDR3 here is CASSPRMGGLYI.

The chain employs TRBV27 and TRBJ2-1, with 10 bases fitting TRBD1. Germline CDR1 is MNHEY and CDR2 is SMNVEV (reference sequence). CDR3 length: 16 amino acids. V dropped 6 bases and J dropped 5; count of bases not matched to a gene: 10. CDR3 coding DNA: TGTGCCAGCAGCAACATCGTCGGGACAGGGGACAATGAGCAGTTCTTC. Residues: CASSNIVGTGDNEQFF.